The T cell receptor beta chain described here comes from a study of T cells in Graves' hyperthyroidism and ophthalmopathy. Amplified TCR beta CDR3 regions came from RNA transcripts. The HTBI primer set was used in a first-round RT-PCR of the TCR CDR3. TCRdb recomputed calls from the multiplex PCR reads with MiXCR, one row per CDR3 protein. The repertoire includes about 480,000 distinct CDR3 sequences, around a fifth of them detected once, and about 53% sits in the top ten. Concerning this clonotype itself: A read error is likely, as this CDR3 ends without the conserved phenylalanine or tryptophan.

The V gene's germline CDR1 is ENHRY and CDR2 SYGVKD. J was trimmed by 0 bases and V by 6 bases; bases with no gene match: 4. This CDR3 region has 14 residues. This clonotype was sampled from an older woman with Graves' ophthalmopathy. This rearrangement joins TRBV10-3 to TRBJ1-1; 7 bases are shared with TRBD1. Sequencing used blood. CDR3 sequence: CAIRTTGMNTEAFS. As DNA, the CDR3 is TGTGCCATCAGGACGACAGGGATGAACACTGAAGCTTTCTCT.